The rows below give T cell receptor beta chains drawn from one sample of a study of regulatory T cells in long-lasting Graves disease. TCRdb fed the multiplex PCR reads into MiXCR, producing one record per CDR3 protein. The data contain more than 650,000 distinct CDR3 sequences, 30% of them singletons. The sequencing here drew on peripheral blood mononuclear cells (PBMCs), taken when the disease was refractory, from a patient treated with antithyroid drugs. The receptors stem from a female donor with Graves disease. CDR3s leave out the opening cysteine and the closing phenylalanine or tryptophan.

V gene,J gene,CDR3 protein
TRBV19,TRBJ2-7,ASSIGRGNEQY
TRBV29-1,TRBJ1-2,SVEDPRMNYGYT
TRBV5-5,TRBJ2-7,ASSLGLANTYEQY
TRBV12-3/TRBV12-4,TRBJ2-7,ASKHRSYEQY
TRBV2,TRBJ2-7,ASSDQLGPYEQY
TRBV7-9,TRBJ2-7,ASSLVPGDLTYEQY
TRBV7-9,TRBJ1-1,ASSSRQADIEAF
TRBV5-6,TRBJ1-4,ASSGRDRGNEKLF
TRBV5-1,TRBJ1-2,ASSLRQKNYGYT
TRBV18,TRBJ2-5,ASSRRGTQETQY
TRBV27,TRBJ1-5,ASSLRTGGQPQH
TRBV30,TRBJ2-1,AWSVRGEGLHEQF
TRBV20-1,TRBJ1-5,SARDSVVQPQH
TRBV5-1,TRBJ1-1,ASSTLDSLNTEAF
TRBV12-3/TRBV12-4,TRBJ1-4,ASSFRDPEKLF